The clone carrying this T cell receptor (beta chain) occurred many times. What it recognizes is unknown. The CDR3 length is 18 residues. V trimming: 7 bases; J trimming: 4 bases; junction bases outside the gene matches: 17. CDR1 and CDR2 from the germline V gene are SGHAT and FQNNGV. RNA transcripts provided the source from which TCR beta CDR3 regions were amplified. RT-PCR in the first round (using the HTBI primer set) targeted the TCR CDR3. MiXCR, run by TCRdb on the multiplex PCR reads, gives a single entry per CDR3 protein. The sample records some 550,000 distinct CDR3 sequences, more than 20% being singletons. The data originate from a study of T cells in Graves' hyperthyroidism and ophthalmopathy. Study findings and constraints: For ophthalmopathy, model prediction preceded onset by a median 6.5 months.

Material: blood. This TCR was recovered from a man aged 18 to 35 with Graves' hyperthyroidism. This chain uses TRBV11-2 with TRBJ1-5; TRBD1 aligns across 9 bases. CDR3: CASKLRVSGTGSNQPQHF. Here the CDR3 DNA reads TGTGCCAGCAAGCTTAGAGTATCCGGGACAGGGTCTAATCAGCCCCAGCATTTT.